These 5 T cell receptor beta chains came from one sample sequenced in a study of blood T cell repertoires in COVID-19 (dated by TCRdb to about 2020). The receptor library was made with the immunoSEQ multiplex PCR assay. TCRdb re-hosts the immuneACCESS table, in-frame sequences only. Its copies lack some clones; in the studies checked, an unresolved V gene accounts for under half of them, and the cause for the rest is not known. Within this sample are around 25,000 clones, with 81% of them counted one time only. Together, the top ten hold more than 6.5% of the sample. Material: peripheral blood. Source of these receptors: a man aged 70-80 years with acute or convalescent COVID-19.

This clone was counted a single time. This rearrangement joins TRBV5-8 to TRBJ1-1; D might be TRBD1 (6 bases). V lost 6 bases and J lost 11, with 14 bases in between. The CDR3 sequence is 11 residues long. Germline assignment: CDR1 SGHTS and CDR2 YDEGEE. CDR3 loop: CASTQGSGAFF. CDR3 DNA: TGTGCCAGCACCCAGGGGAGTGGGGCTTTCTTT.

J is TRBJ2-1 and V is TRBV24-1; TRBD1 aligns across 9 bases. The trim removed 4 bases at V and 4 bases at J, leaving 7 bases unmatched. Germline CDR1 and CDR2: KGHDR and SFDVKD. The CDR3 length is 16 residues. The chain's CDR3 is CATSDLTGTGYNEQFF. CDR3 DNA sequence: TGTGCCACCAGTGACCTCACCGGGACAGGGTACAATGAGCAGTTCTTC.

The V gene is TRBV7-8, the J gene TRBJ2-5; 7 bases match TRBD2. Germline CDR1 SGHVS, CDR2 FQNEAQ. This CDR3 has 19 amino acids. V was clipped by 5 bases and J by 5 bases; unmatched bases: 23. The CDR3: CASSLLGRDSGSWGETQYF. In DNA, the CDR3 is TGTGCCAGCAGCCTTCTTGGGAGGGACTCCGGGTCTTGGGGCGAGACCCAGTACTTC.

The chain recombines TRBV7-2 with TRBJ2-3, with TRBD1 matching 10 bases. Germline CDR1 SGHTA, CDR2 FQGNSA. The V segment lost 0 bases and the J segment 3 bases; nucleotides outside the gene matches: 15. The CDR3 is 20 residues long. Here the CDR3 reads CASSLAPPPWGQGRTDTQYF. Written as DNA, the CDR3 is TGTGCCAGCAGCTTAGCCCCCCCTCCCTGGGGACAGGGGAGAACAGATACGCAGTATTTT.

The rearrangement uses TRBV11-2 and TRBJ1-1; D perhaps matches TRBD1 (5 bases). The CDR3 contains 14 residues. CDR1 is SGHAT and CDR2 is FQNNGV in the germline V gene. The V end was cut by 1 base, the J end by 9 bases, with 15 bases between. CDR3 protein: CASSLVQEGVQAFF. CDR3 bases: TGTGCCAGCAGCTTAGTGCAGGAAGGGGTTCAAGCTTTCTTT.